This T cell receptor (beta chain) was retrieved from a study of shared clonotypes between healthy human individuals (dated by TCRdb to about 2020). Background for the entire study: Three men and a couple of women, aged 18 to 49 years, made up the cohort. For each donor, CD4 naive and CD4 memory were each given three plates, CD8 naive was given two plates, and CD8 memory was given one plate. The study deeply sequenced blood TCR repertoires of five healthy adults to estimate repertoire size and the extent of clonotype sharing between individuals. Each donor's leukapheresis produced roughly between roughly 0.85 and 9.5 billion PBMCs. To increase sequencing depth and limit assay-specific biases, TCR repertoire library preparation and sequencing were carried out by different laboratories using diverse techniques.

The donors were healthy, HIV-negative adults with no recently reported acute infections or vaccinations. Every donor was a Caucasian adult residing in Nashville, Tennessee, USA. CD8 memory samples combined magnetically selected CD45RO+ cells with CCR7-negative CD45RA+ effector memory (TemRA) cells. Blood was collected by leukapheresis, and PBMCs were isolated by Ficoll-Histopaque density gradient centrifugation and then cryopreserved in liquid nitrogen vapor phase. Purity and quantity of every magnetically sorted T cell population were checked by analytical flow cytometry. From each sorted fraction, genomic DNA was isolated and quantified by UV absorbance on a Nanodrop 2000c. What the study reported, not specific to this receptor: Because the study included a small number of donors, the genetic and exposure-history diversity represented was limited. Incomplete sequencing was indicated by rarefaction of sorted-subset datasets, despite the large sequencing depth. Higher generation probabilities were observed for clonotypes shared by all four sorted-subset donors than for non-shared clonotypes. Sharing across several donors was observed for around 4.8% of naive CD4, 3% to 4% of naive CD8, over 2% of memory CD4, and roughly 0.43% of memory CD8 clonotypes. Naive subsets generally had larger estimated clonotype richness than memory subsets did. Based on pairwise subsampling, the degree of clonotype sharing among donors was expected to be affected by sequencing depth. Only blood was sampled, and tissue TCR repertoires likely differ from those in blood.

V and J are trimmed by 8 bases and 3 bases, and the gene matches miss 4 bases of the junction. The germline V gene yields SGDLS for CDR1 and YYNGEE for CDR2. The CDR3 has 13 amino acids, counting the end cysteine and phenylalanine. The kept DNA is CDR3 alone, 39 bases in frame from the first base. TCR CDR3 regions were amplified from genomic DNA by multiplex PCR using the deep immunoSEQ assay. Genomic DNA extracted from each cell subset was distributed evenly over all wells of several immunoSEQ 96-well plates, and each plate served as one replicate. For sorted subsets, approximately 0.2 ug of genomic DNA, equivalent to 25,000 to 35,000 T cell genomes, went into each replicate PCR. Purified libraries were measured with a Qubit 3.0 fluorometer, size-checked on a Bioanalyzer 2100, and measured again with the KAPA Library Quantification kit. Every immunoSEQ 96-well plate was sequenced on a dedicated single-read 150-cycle Illumina NextSeq 550 flow cell. In the authors' own workflow: Because the immunoSEQ output held only junctional sequences and lacked quality scores, the filtering could not match the filtering applied to full-length reads. Sequences were annotated with PyIR, a Python wrapper for IgBLAST v1.9, and V/J genes and CDR3 were assigned using IMGT germline references. Reads were filtered out if the reads had weak V/J assignments (E-value above 1e-6), no CDR3, stop codons, out-of-frame junctions, or ambiguous translated residues. V3J clonotypes were defined as sequences sharing the same inferred V gene, J gene, and CDR3 amino acid sequence. To compute the percentage overlap between repertoires, the number of shared unique clonotypes was divided by the size of the smaller repertoire. Richness of each repertoire was evaluated using RTK rarefaction, the Chao1 estimator, and Recon v2.1 estimates of unobserved clonotypes. Generation probabilities were computed with OLGA for all TCRbeta clonotypes obtained by the gDNA method from a few donors. TCRdb took this table from immuneACCESS and kept in-frame rearrangements with V and J called. Such tables lack part of the clones; where checked against another copy, unresolved V genes explain under half of the gap, and the rest is unexplained. V, J and clone size reflect that table, while D and trimming were determined from the DNA. The sample includes roughly 720,000 clones, with about 90% observed a single time. The ten largest account for about a third of the sample.

With respect to this clone: This clone's antigen is unknown. It has no much larger one-base neighbor in the sample; base qualities were not kept. The sample holds other DNA sequences that translate to the same CDR3.

The sequenced sample consisted of memory CD8+ T cells from PBMCs. The cell subset or site label on this specimen signifies: CD45RO+ cells pooled with CCR7-negative TemRA cells. The TCR was taken from a man aged 18 to 35 in good health. Some clones in this sample may be carry-over from other donors' samples. The V and J genes are TRBV9 and TRBJ2-1, with TRBD2 identical over 8 junction bases. In nucleotides, the sequence is TGTGCCAGTGGGCTAGCGGGCTACAATGAGCAGTTCTTC. It translates as CASGLAGYNEQFF.